This T cell receptor beta chain was recorded in a study of spatial heterogeneity in lung cancer (dated by TCRdb to the late 2010s). Looking at the study overall: Beta-chain transcripts were consistently detected in greater numbers than alpha-chain transcripts, which likely reflects a higher abundance of beta-chain transcripts. In the raw uncorrected reads, each unique combination of TCR and UMI appeared more than ten times on average. Both alpha and beta chains were TCR-sequenced in samples taken at surgery, namely 220 tumor regions, around 64 matched nontumor lung samples and about 52 PBMC samples. TCR repertoire features were related to nonsynonymous mutation counts determined by whole-exome sequencing of tumor tissue. TCR alpha and beta repertoires were quantitatively compared across multiple tumor regions, matched nontumor lung and blood in non-small cell lung cancer.

Library preparation employed 5' RACE. The data were produced on a NextSeq 500. The TCR library protocol attached a unique molecular identifier to each TCR cDNA molecule to allow correction of PCR and sequencing errors. The source study handled its data this way. TCR identification, UMI-based error correction and CDR3 extraction were performed with Decombinator tools. Expanded TCRs were defined as those above a frequency of 2 per 1,000, corresponding to the top 1% of the tumor frequency distribution. Renyi diversity was computed with the R vegan package after each repertoire had been subsampled 100 times to 5,000 TCRs. CDR3 similarity networks were built from amino acid triplet string-kernel similarity, with CDR3s being connected when pairwise similarity was above 0.82. The public reads were quality trimmed at Q25 with fastp and then assembled into clones with MiXCR by TCRdb, keeping productive beta chains. Each CDR3 protein gets just one entry, which takes the most common genes and DNA from the rows behind it. The authors' filters were not applied to this entry. The sample includes tens of thousands of distinct CDR3 sequences, with roughly an eighth observed a single time. The ten top clones hold about 55% of the sample.

Including cysteine and phenylalanine, the CDR3 has 15 amino acids. Of the read, only the CDR3 DNA is kept; its 45 bases are in frame from base 1. CDR1 and CDR2 (MDHEN, SYDVKM) derive from the germline V gene. Relative to germline, V is missing 4 bases and J is missing 6 bases, with 7 bases of the junction outside any gene match. On the study overall, not on this receptor specifically: Ubiquitous expanded tumor TCRs showed up in blood more often at tumor resection than at routine follow-up. Confirming at a functional level the hypothesis that regional TCRs recognize regional mutations was considered to require additional single-cell paired TCR alpha and beta sequencing.

This clonotype was seen only a few times. Its binding antigen is unknown. No per-base quality is available; no much larger clone lies one base away. The sample's time point, from its label and the paper: sample taken at primary tumor resection. For TCR sequencing, whole RNA was extracted from tumor and nontumor lung tissue, or from cryopreserved PBMC samples, and no cell sorting was done. Samples were obtained from around 72 patients with early-stage, untreated non-small cell lung cancer from the lung TRACERx cohort. Only patients for whom sufficient RNA was available from at least two tumor regions were selected for TCR sequencing.

This specimen was PBMCs, taken at surgery. Rearrangement joined TRBV28 to TRBJ2-2; the junction holds 8 bases that match TRBD1. This clonotype was sampled from a male donor with early-stage non-small cell lung cancer. The nucleotide sequence reads as follows: TGTGCCAGCAGTTCGGACAGGGATGGGTCCGGGGAGCTGTTTTTT. It translates as CASSSDRDGSGELFF. When the CDR3 is completed using the reference TRBV28 and TRBJ2-2 genes on either side, the full variable domain is DVKVTQSSRYLVKRTGEKVFLECVQDMDHENMFWYRQDPGLGLRLIYFSYDVKMKEKGDIPEGYSVSREKKERFSLILESASTNQTSMYLCASSSDRDGSGELFFGEGSRLTVL.